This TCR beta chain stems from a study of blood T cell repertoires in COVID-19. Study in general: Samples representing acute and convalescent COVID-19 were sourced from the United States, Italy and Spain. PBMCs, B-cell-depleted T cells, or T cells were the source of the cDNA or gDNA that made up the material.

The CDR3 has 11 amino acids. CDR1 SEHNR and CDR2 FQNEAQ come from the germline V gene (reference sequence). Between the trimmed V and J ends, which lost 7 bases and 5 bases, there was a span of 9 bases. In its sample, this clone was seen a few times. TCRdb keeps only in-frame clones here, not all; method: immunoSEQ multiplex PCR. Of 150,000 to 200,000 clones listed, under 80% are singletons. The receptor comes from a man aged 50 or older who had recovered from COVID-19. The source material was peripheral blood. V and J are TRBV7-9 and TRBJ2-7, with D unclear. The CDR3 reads CASTSLDEQYF. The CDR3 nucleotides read TGTGCCAGCACCTCTTTAGACGAGCAGTACTTC.